One sample yielded the 17 T cell receptor beta chains listed below, sequenced in a study of regulatory T cells in long-lasting Graves disease. Time point defined: persistent/refractory GD, antithyroid drugs over 5 years with positive TRAb. With RNA extracted from PBMCs as input, the TCR library was made. Combining iRepertoire HTBI primers with Arm-PCR of CDR3 regions, the authors built TCR beta libraries. A single record per CDR3 protein comes from TCRdb applying MiXCR to the multiplex PCR reads. The sample contains 400,000 to 500,000 distinct CDR3 sequences, around 20% of which appear only once. The specimen comprised peripheral blood mononuclear cells (PBMCs), sampled when the disease was refractory, from a patient treated with antithyroid drugs. The source of these receptors is a female donor with Graves disease.

This clonotype was recorded many times. The chain employs TRBV6-1 and TRBJ1-5, with 8 bases lining up with TRBD1. Germline trimming cut 3 bases from V and 4 bases from J; bases unmatched to any gene: 5. This CDR3 is built from 15 residues. Germline V lookup: CDR1 MNHNS, CDR2 SASEGT. CDR3 in DNA: TGTGCCAGCAGTGACTGGACAGGGTCGAATCAGCCCCAGCATTTT. Its translation is CASSDWTGSNQPQHF.

The table lists this clonotype with many counts. V and J are TRBV30 and TRBJ1-2; the D is unclear. The CDR3 length is 12 residues. Germline V gives CDR1 GTSNPN, CDR2 SVGIG (reference sequence). V lost 3 bases to trimming and J lost 10 bases, with 15 bases between them. The CDR3 loop is CAWSRGRMDYTF. The CDR3 DNA reads TGTGCCTGGAGCCGTGGCCGTATGGACTACACCTTC.

This clonotype was picked up a small number of times. V and J are TRBV3-1 and TRBJ1-2, with D maybe TRBD1 (6 bases). Germline CDR1 is LGHDT and CDR2 is YNNKEL (reference sequence). CDR3 size: 14 residues. Trimming stripped 4 bases from V and 6 bases from J, with 15 bases between. The CDR3 sequence: CASSRRTEIDGYTF. For the CDR3, the DNA is TGTGCCAGCAGCCGGAGGACAGAGATTGATGGCTACACCTTC. Full variable domain (outside the CDR3, taken from reference TRBV3-1 and TRBJ1-2): DTAVSQTPKYLVTQMGNDKSIKCEQNLGHDTMYWYKQDSKKFLKIMFSYNNKELIINETVPNRFSPKSPDKAHLNLHINSLELGDSAVYFCASSRRTEIDGYTFGSGTRLTVV.

This clonotype was detected many times. The genes are TRBV6-1 and TRBJ2-5; D may correspond to TRBD1 or TRBD2 (6 bases each). Trimming left V 8 bases short and J 5 bases short, with 15 bases between. Germline CDR1 MNHNS, CDR2 SASEGT. There are 13 residues in the CDR3. The CDR3 DNA reads TGTGCCAGCTCCGGGGGCAGCGCGGAGACCCAGTACTTC. Translated, it gives CASSGGSAETQYF.

Notes on this clonotype: A clone one base away is much larger, so this may be a read error. The rearrangement joins TRBV28 to TRBJ2-5; the D gene is possibly TRBD1 (6 bases). Germline CDR1 MDHEN, CDR2 SYDVKM. V was trimmed by 8 bases and J by 0 bases, leaving 16 bases between them. This CDR3 is built from 15 residues. The CDR3 here is CASGPLGQHQETQYF. Written as DNA, the CDR3 is TGTGCCAGCGGTCCATTAGGACAGCACCAAGAGACCCAGTACTTC. The full variable domain, its missing parts supplied by reference TRBV28 and TRBJ2-5, is DVKVTQSSRYLVKRTGEKVFLECVQDMDHENMFWYRQDPGLGLRLIYFSYDVKMKEKGDIPEGYSVSREKKERFSLILESASTNQTSMYLCASGPLGQHQETQYFGPGTRLLVL.

This clonotype showed up just a few times. The chain links TRBV13 to TRBJ2-3; the D gene is possibly TRBD2 (6 bases). Germline assignment: CDR1 PRHDT and CDR2 FYEKMQ (reference sequence). The CDR3 runs 14 residues. Trimming took off 5 bases at V and 2 bases at J, with 11 bases between the two ends. Here the CDR3 reads CASSADYYTDTQYF. CDR3 nucleotides: TGTGCCAGCAGCGCGGACTACTACACAGATACGCAGTATTTT. Using reference TRBV13 and TRBJ2-3 for the parts outside the CDR3, the full variable domain is AAGVIQSPRHLIKEKRETATLKCYPIPRHDTVYWYQQGPGQDPQFLISFYEKMQSDKGSIPDRFSAQQFSDYHSELNMSSLELGDSALYFCASSADYYTDTQYFGPGTRLTVL.

This clonotype was picked up a small number of times. V and J are TRBV20-1 and TRBJ1-1, with unresolved D. Germline CDR1 is DFQATT and CDR2 is SNEGSKA (reference sequence). The V and J ends lost 0 bases and 4 bases respectively, with 9 bases between them. CDR3 length: 13 amino acids. CDR3 sequence (DNA): TGCAGTGCTAGAGATGCGAGAGGCACTGAAGCTTTCTTT. It translates to CSARDARGTEAFF.

The chain joins TRBV5-1 to TRBJ1-4; 7 bases match TRBD1. Trimming at V came to 3 bases and at J to 7 bases, leaving 6 bases not matched to a gene. In germline, CDR1 is SGHRS, CDR2 YFSETQ. The length of the CDR3 is 14 residues. The CDR3 nucleotides read TGCGCCAGCAGCTCGCGACAGGGAGGTGAAAAACTGTTTTTT. It codes for CASSSRQGGEKLFF.

This clonotype was recorded a few times. This chain uses TRBV4-1 with TRBJ2-7; 14 bases fit TRBD2. This CDR3 comprises 16 residues. V gave up 4 bases and J gave up 5 bases; unmatched junction bases: 7. Germline CDR1 MGHRA, CDR2 YSYEKL. CDR3 amino acids: CASSRPGLAGAHEQYF. Written as DNA, the CDR3 is TGCGCCAGCAGCCGCCCGGGACTAGCGGGAGCTCACGAGCAGTACTTC.

This clonotype has only a few counts. V usage is TRBV2 and J usage is TRBJ1-2; tentative D call: TRBD1 (5 bases). Germline V CDR1 and CDR2: SNHLY, FYNNEI. The germline V and J ends were trimmed by 6 bases and 6 bases, with 20 bases remaining between them. The CDR3 is made up of 15 amino acids. This chain's CDR3 is CASSQRLVQENGYTF. CDR3 DNA sequence: TGTGCCAGCAGCCAAAGGTTGGTACAGGAAAATGGCTACACCTTC.

This clonotype was detected a few times. The V and J genes are TRBV6-2 or TRBV6-3 and TRBJ2-7, with a tentative D call TRBD1 (6 bases). This CDR3 comprises 12 residues. Germline V gives CDR1 MNHEY, CDR2 SVGEGT. The V gene lost 7 bases and the J gene lost 4 bases, with 11 bases spanning the gap. The CDR3 DNA sequence: TGTGCCAGCACCCGGGACACTTACGAGCAGTACTTC. It codes for CASTRDTYEQYF.

This clonotype turned up a few times. The rearrangement uses TRBV11-1 and TRBJ2-7; D not resolved. V was clipped by 3 bases and J by 0 bases, with 12 bases between them. CDR1 is SGHAT and CDR2 is FQDESV in the germline V gene (reference sequence). The CDR3 spans 15 residues. CDR3 DNA: TGTGCCAGCAGCTTGTGGCAGTACCCCTCCTACGAGCAGTACTTC. Its protein product is CASSLWQYPSYEQYF.

In this sample, this clonotype turned up many times. The chain joins TRBV20-1 to TRBJ1-2; D not certain. The germline gives CDR1 DFQATT, CDR2 SNEGSKA (reference sequence). The V end was cut by 2 bases, the J end by 3 bases, with 7 bases between. CDR3 length: 12 residues. The CDR3 region is CSARHLDYGYTF. In nucleotides, the CDR3 is TGCAGTGCTAGACATTTGGACTATGGCTACACCTTC.

The sample holds many counts of this clonotype. The chain links TRBV11-2 to TRBJ1-2; possibly TRBD1 for D (5 bases). The CDR3 is 19 amino acids. Trimming shortened V by 1 base and J by 0 bases, and 21 bases separated the two germline ends. Looked up from germline, CDR1 is SGHAT and CDR2 is FQNNGV. CDR3 in amino acids: CASSLGPVTAQLANYGYTF. CDR3 nucleotide sequence: TGTGCCAGCAGCTTAGGGCCCGTGACAGCCCAGTTAGCTAACTATGGCTACACCTTC.

The chain carries TRBV7-9 and TRBJ2-3; D is undetermined. The V and J ends lost 1 base and 2 bases respectively, with 22 bases between them. CDR1 is SEHNR and CDR2 is FQNEAQ in the germline V gene (reference sequence). This CDR3 comprises 19 residues. This chain's CDR3 is CASSLDDSRESSPTDTQYF. The CDR3 DNA reads as TGTGCCAGCAGCTTAGACGACTCCCGTGAAAGTTCCCCCACAGATACGCAGTATTTT.

The J gene is TRBJ2-3, the V gene TRBV20-1; D might be TRBD2 (5 bases). CDR3 size: 17 residues. In germline, CDR1 is DFQATT, CDR2 SNEGSKA (reference sequence). V dropped 0 bases and J dropped 2 bases, with 18 bases sitting between them. This chain's CDR3 is CSARDFAGPGITDTQYF. CDR3 sequence (DNA): TGCAGTGCTAGAGATTTCGCAGGCCCCGGGATCACAGATACGCAGTATTTT.

This clonotype came up many times. The chain combines TRBV29-1 with TRBJ1-1; D is unclear. CDR1 and CDR2 (germline): SQVTM, ANQGSEA. The length of the CDR3 is 14 residues. The V end lost 4 bases, the J end lost 7 bases, and 19 bases lay between the germline ends. DNA of the CDR3: TGCAGCGTTGCCCCCCGACTTACAAGTGGTGAAGCTTTCTTT. It yields the protein CSVAPRLTSGEAFF.